This TCR beta chain was documented in a study of T cells in Graves' hyperthyroidism and ophthalmopathy. Whole-study findings and limits: Blood also showed most of the thyroid clonotypes that were expanded above 0.001.

Amplification yielded TCR beta CDR3 regions, with RNA transcripts as the source. HTBI primers were the set used in a first-round RT-PCR of the TCR CDR3. TCRdb called the multiplex PCR reads again in MiXCR, with one record for every CDR3 protein. Of 530,000 or so distinct CDR3 sequences listed, approximately 17% are singletons. This clonotype occurred many times. Its antigen is not known. The CDR3 consists of 14 residues. Germline values: CDR1 SGHVS, CDR2 FNYEAQ. The trim removed 6 bases at V and 1 base at J, leaving 1 base unmatched. This clonotype originated in a woman younger than 35 with Graves' ophthalmopathy. The sequencing input was blood. The gene calls are TRBV7-6 and TRBJ2-3; 10 positions agree with TRBD2. The CDR3 sequence: CASSLAGGTDTQYF. In nucleotides, the CDR3 is TGTGCCAGCAGTCTAGCGGGAGGCACAGATACGCAGTATTTT.